The rows below give T cell receptor beta chains drawn from one sample of a study of cytomegalovirus exposure and HLA in healthy donors. Sequenced by immunoSEQ multiplex PCR; TCRdb stores in-frame clones only, minus some. The sample records some 170,000 clones, roughly nine tenths being singletons. Sequenced material: PBMCs. The receptors shown here come from a man aged 18 to 30 in good health and CMV-seropositive. CDR3s include the opening cysteine and the closing phenylalanine or tryptophan. A D gene is named only where the DNA matches it firmly. A row's size may be missing; if present it is once, few, many or a size class.

>NA|TRBJ1-4|TRBV29-1|TRBD1
TGCAGCGTTACGACAGGGACTAATGAAAAACTGTTTTTT
CSVTTGTNEKLFF
>NA|TRBJ1-1|TRBV28|TRBD1
TGTGCCAGCACGGGGGGGACAGGGGCGCGTGTTTATCGCACTGAAGCTTTCTTT
CASTGGTGARVYRTEAFF
>NA|TRBJ1-5|TRBV28|NA
TGTGCCAGCAGTTTCGGGATTAGCAATCAGCCCCAGCATTTT
CASSFGISNQPQHF
>NA|TRBJ1-4|TRBV27|NA
TGTGCCAGCAGTTTAAGCAGGGGAAATGAAAAACTGTTTTTT
CASSLSRGNEKLFF
>NA|TRBJ1-4|TRBV4-1|NA
TGCGCCAGCAGCTTTCGACTGATTAATGAAAAACTGTTTTTT
CASSFRLINEKLFF
>NA|TRBJ2-3|TRBV18|TRBD2
TGTGCCAGCTCTCAGGGACTAGCGGGAGCGCGAGATACGCAGTATTTT
CASSQGLAGARDTQYF
>NA|TRBJ2-1|TRBV5-4|TRBD2
TGTGCCAGCAGCTTGACGGGACTAGCGTGGAATGAGCAGTTCTTC
CASSLTGLAWNEQFF
>NA|TRBJ2-5|TRBV11-2|TRBD1
TGTGCCAGCAGCCCCGGGACAGGGGGTCGAGAGACCCAGTACTTC
CASSPGTGGRETQYF
>NA|TRBJ2-3|TRBV7-2|TRBD2
TGTGCCAGCAGCTTAGGGGCGGGAGAGGATACGCAGTATTTT
CASSLGAGEDTQYF
>NA|TRBJ2-3|TRBV5-1|NA
TGCGCCAGCAGCTTGGCGGACTCACGGCAGGTAGATACGCAGTATTTT
CASSLADSRQVDTQYF
>NA|TRBJ2-1|TRBV28|NA
TGTGCCAGCACCCCGACTCCAGCCTTTTACAATGAGCAGTTCTTC
CASTPTPAFYNEQFF
>many|TRBJ2-2|TRBV25-1|NA
TGTGCCAGCAGTGAATATCCGGAGGGCGGGGAGCTGTTTTTT
CASSEYPEGGELFF
>NA|TRBJ2-1|TRBV19|NA
TGTGCCAGTAGTGCCTTACTTGACGGAGGGCAGTTCTTC
CASSALLDGGQFF
>NA|TRBJ2-2|TRBV11-1|NA
TGTGCCAGCAGCTTAAGGTCGCGGGTCGGGGAGCTGTTTTTT
CASSLRSRVGELFF
>NA|TRBJ2-3|TRBV4-1|NA
TGCGCCAGCAGCCAACAGGGCAGCGCCGACACGAGGGATACGCAGTATTTT
CASSQQGSADTRDTQYF
>NA|TRBJ1-6|TRBV2|NA
TGTGCCAGCCACGGGGGTTCACCCCTCCACTTT
CASHGGSPLHF
>NA|TRBJ2-6|TRBV11-2|NA
TGTGCCAGCAGCCCCAGGGTGGCAGGCTACTCTGGGGCCAACGTCCTGACTTTC
CASSPRVAGYSGANVLTF
>NA|TRBJ2-5|TRBV15|NA
TGTGCCACCAGCAGGACCCGACAGTCCCAAGAGACCCAGTACTTC
CATSRTRQSQETQYF
>NA|TRBJ2-6|TRBV27|NA
TGTGCCAGCAGTTTATTCTCGGGTGGGGCCACTGGGGCCAACGTCCTGACTTTC
CASSLFSGGATGANVLTF
>NA|TRBJ1-2|TRBV18|NA
TGTGCCAGCTCACCCCCCCGCGGTAATGGCTACACCTTC
CASSPPRGNGYTF